The TCR beta chain under discussion was sequenced for a study of OX40 agonist ivuxolimab in advanced cancers. Study-level information: Patients with hepatocellular carcinoma, melanoma, renal cell or head and neck cancer made up the dose-escalation patients. Previous treatment with anti-PD-1, anti-PD-L1 or anti-CTLA-4 therapy was allowed; about 44% had received some.

The sampling schedule covered blood at baseline, cycle 4 day 1, and cycle 7 day 1. Clones were read by immunoSEQ multiplex PCR, and TCRdb kept only the in-frame ones, dropping some. The sample holds over 55,000 clones, roughly 84% seen once. Study conclusions and caveats: Relatively little clonal expansion, among the lowest observed, appeared in partial responders at 0.1-3.0 mg/kg.

This clone has only a few counts. Its antigen is undetermined. The CDR3 has 14 residues. Trimming left V 1 base short and J 9 bases short, with 13 bases between. The V gene's germline CDR1 is LGHNT and CDR2 FRNRAP. The rearrangement uses TRBV12-5 and TRBJ2-1; D is ambiguous. The TCR originated in an adult with an advanced solid tumor such as melanoma, head and neck, liver or kidney cancer. The sequencing here drew on CD4+ or CD8+ T cells sorted from blood, taken in a trial of the OX40 agonist ivuxolimab. In nucleotides, the CDR3 is TGTGCTAGTGGTTTGGCCTTTGGGGAAGGTGAGCAGTTCTTC. Its translation: CASGLAFGEGEQFF.